A selection of T cell receptor beta chains follows, all from one sample in a study of shared clonotypes between healthy human individuals. The data were produced by immunoSEQ multiplex PCR, yet TCRdb's version contains in-frame clones alone and is incomplete. The sample includes approximately 640,000 clones, roughly 91% of them seen just once. What was sequenced was memory CD8+ T cells from PBMCs. The receptors derive from a man between 18 and 29 years old in good health. Some clones in this sample may be carry-over from other donors' samples. Both conserved end residues are part of each CDR3. The order of the fields is J gene, D gene, clone size, V gene, CDR3 protein, CDR3 DNA. The D gene is left open where the match is weak. Clone size appears in some rows only: once, few, many, or a class for an expanded clone.

J: TRBJ2-7
D: TRBD2
size: NA
V: TRBV19
CDR3: CASSATSPTYEQYF
DNA: TGTGCCAGTAGTGCGACTAGCCCTACCTACGAGCAGTACTTC

J: TRBJ2-3
D: TRBD2
size: once
V: TRBV30
CDR3: CAWNVPGLAMAYF
DNA: TGTGCCTGGAATGTTCCGGGACTAGCGATGGCGTATTTT

J: TRBJ1-1
D: NA
size: NA
V: TRBV28
CDR3: CASREDAEAMNTEAFF
DNA: TGTGCCAGCAGGGAAGACGCAGAGGCCATGAACACTGAAGCTTTCTTT

J: TRBJ1-1
D: NA
size: once
V: TRBV2
CDR3: CASSPPEVNGRRVFF
DNA: TGTGCCAGCAGCCCACCTGAGGTAAACGGTCGGAGGGTTTTCTTT

J: TRBJ2-2
D: NA
size: NA
V: TRBV29-1
CDR3: CSVEIQGANTGELFF
DNA: TGCAGCGTGGAGATTCAGGGTGCGAACACCGGGGAGCTGTTTTTT

J: TRBJ2-7
D: TRBD1
size: once
V: TRBV5-1
CDR3: CASSLDRDRGDYEQYF
DNA: TGCGCCAGCAGCCTCGACCGGGACAGGGGAGATTACGAGCAGTACTTC

J: TRBJ1-1
D: NA
size: once
V: TRBV7-9
CDR3: CASSPLEAFF
DNA: TGTGCCAGCAGCCCCCTTGAAGCTTTCTTT

J: TRBJ1-1
D: NA
size: NA
V: TRBV5-4
CDR3: CASSISNEAFF
DNA: TGTGCCAGCAGCATAAGCAATGAAGCTTTCTTT

J: TRBJ2-2
D: NA
size: NA
V: TRBV15
CDR3: CATSRVPSGELFF
DNA: TGTGCCACCAGCAGAGTTCCCTCCGGGGAGCTGTTTTTT

J: TRBJ2-6
D: NA
size: once
V: TRBV19
CDR3: CASAGTAGANVLTF
DNA: TGTGCCAGCGCGGGGACGGCTGGGGCCAACGTCCTGACTTTC

J: TRBJ2-3
D: TRBD2
size: once
V: TRBV7-6
CDR3: CASKGLAGLKTDTQYF
DNA: TGTGCCAGCAAGGGACTAGCGGGATTAAAAACAGATACGCAGTATTTT

J: TRBJ2-1
D: NA
size: NA
V: TRBV28
CDR3: CASSPLDLVPYNEQFF
DNA: TGTGCCAGCAGTCCTTTAGATCTGGTCCCCTACAATGAGCAGTTCTTC

J: TRBJ2-7
D: NA
size: NA
V: TRBV28
CDR3: CASSTRGYAYEQYF
DNA: TGTGCCAGCAGTACCAGGGGATATGCCTACGAGCAGTACTTC

J: TRBJ2-5
D: TRBD2
size: NA
V: TRBV10-3
CDR3: CAISGTSGQETQYF
DNA: TGTGCCATCAGTGGGACTAGCGGGCAAGAGACCCAGTACTTC

J: TRBJ1-2
D: NA
size: NA
V: TRBV2
CDR3: CASSDSLNYGYTF
DNA: TGTGCCAGCAGCGACTCACTTAACTATGGCTACACCTTC

J: TRBJ2-1
D: NA
size: NA
V: TRBV7-8
CDR3: CASSFTKQFPYNEQFF
DNA: TGTGCCAGCAGTTTTACCAAGCAGTTCCCCTACAATGAGCAGTTCTTC

J: TRBJ1-1
D: NA
size: NA
V: TRBV5-1
CDR3: CASSLAPNVNTEAFF
DNA: TGCGCCAGCAGCTTGGCCCCGAATGTGAACACTGAAGCTTTCTTT

J: TRBJ2-5
D: NA
size: NA
V: TRBV5-4
CDR3: CASSLAGETQYF
DNA: TGTGCCAGCAGCTTGGCCGGGGAGACCCAGTACTTC

J: TRBJ2-1
D: NA
size: NA
V: TRBV28
CDR3: CASRPPLANEQFF
DNA: TGTGCCAGCAGACCCCCACTAGCCAATGAGCAGTTCTTC

J: TRBJ1-2
D: NA
size: NA
V: TRBV27
CDR3: CASSQSPSGGYTF
DNA: TGTGCCAGCAGCCAGTCACCGTCGGGTGGCTACACCTTC

J: TRBJ1-1
D: NA
size: NA
V: TRBV5-6
CDR3: CASSLVQGTEAFF
DNA: TGTGCCAGCAGCTTGGTCCAGGGCACTGAAGCTTTCTTT

J: TRBJ2-1
D: TRBD2
size: NA
V: TRBV6-1
CDR3: CASSTSGIYNEQFF
DNA: TGTGCCAGCAGCACTAGCGGCATTTACAATGAGCAGTTCTTC

J: TRBJ2-1
D: TRBD1
size: NA
V: TRBV19
CDR3: CASSLTGPYNEQFF
DNA: TGTGCCAGTAGTTTGACAGGGCCCTACAATGAGCAGTTCTTC

J: TRBJ2-3
D: NA
size: NA
V: TRBV30
CDR3: CAWSVGPDTQYF
DNA: TGTGCCTGGAGTGTAGGTCCAGATACGCAGTATTTT

J: TRBJ1-1
D: NA
size: NA
V: TRBV5-6
CDR3: CASSYGTRTEAFF
DNA: TGTGCCAGCAGCTACGGGACGAGGACTGAAGCTTTCTTT

J: TRBJ1-6
D: NA
size: NA
V: TRBV6-5
CDR3: CASGTGVYSPLHF
DNA: TGTGCCAGCGGGACCGGCGTTTATTCACCCCTCCACTTT

J: TRBJ2-7
D: NA
size: NA
V: TRBV7-9
CDR3: CASSQSTASLTYEQYF
DNA: TGTGCCAGCAGCCAGAGTACGGCCTCTTTAACCTACGAGCAGTACTTC

J: TRBJ2-1
D: NA
size: NA
V: TRBV6-1
CDR3: CASSERTSNEQFF
DNA: TGTGCCAGCAGTGAAAGGACCTCTAATGAGCAGTTCTTC

J: TRBJ1-2
D: TRBD1
size: NA
V: TRBV19
CDR3: CASRTTGGGYTF
DNA: TGTGCCAGTAGAACTACAGGGGGAGGCTACACCTTC

J: TRBJ1-6
D: TRBD1
size: NA
V: TRBV30
CDR3: CAWSVRAGGNSPLHF
DNA: TGTGCCTGGAGTGTGCGGGCAGGGGGAAATTCACCCCTCCACTTT

J: TRBJ2-2
D: NA
size: NA
V: TRBV9
CDR3: CASSWGQGNTGELFF
DNA: TGTGCCAGCAGCTGGGGGCAGGGTAACACCGGGGAGCTGTTTTTT

J: TRBJ2-7
D: TRBD2
size: NA
V: TRBV10-3
CDR3: CAISVPTSDSYEQYF
DNA: TGTGCCATCAGTGTTCCGACTAGCGACTCCTACGAGCAGTACTTC

J: TRBJ2-2
D: NA
size: NA
V: TRBV19
CDR3: CASRNLVRAGPDTGELFF
DNA: TGTGCCAGTAGAAACCTCGTGCGGGCAGGCCCGGACACCGGGGAGCTGTTTTTT

J: TRBJ2-5
D: NA
size: NA
V: TRBV7-9
CDR3: CASSRGRGETQYF
DNA: TGTGCCAGCAGCCGAGGGCGGGGAGAGACCCAGTACTTC

J: TRBJ2-1
D: NA
size: NA
V: TRBV11-2
CDR3: CASSLNPKQFF
DNA: TGTGCCAGCAGCCTCAACCCAAAGCAGTTCTTC

J: TRBJ2-1
D: NA
size: once
V: TRBV14
CDR3: CASSQEPLRSYNEQFF
DNA: TGTGCCAGCAGCCAAGAACCCCTCCGGTCCTACAATGAGCAGTTCTTC

J: TRBJ2-1
D: NA
size: NA
V: TRBV6-1
CDR3: CASSESGGDNEQFF
DNA: TGTGCCAGCAGTGAATCTGGGGGAGACAATGAGCAGTTCTTC

J: TRBJ1-2
D: TRBD1
size: once
V: TRBV2
CDR3: CASSVYGTDGYTF
DNA: TGTGCCAGCAGTGTTTACGGGACAGATGGCTACACCTTC

J: TRBJ2-2
D: NA
size: NA
V: TRBV7-9
CDR3: CASSKRLGSNTGELFF
DNA: TGTGCCAGCAGCAAACGGTTGGGTTCGAACACCGGGGAGCTGTTTTTT

J: TRBJ2-4
D: NA
size: once
V: TRBV7-6
CDR3: CASSLGGGAAENIQYF
DNA: TGTGCCAGCAGCTTAGGTGGGGGGGCGGCGGAAAACATTCAGTACTTC

J: TRBJ2-7
D: NA
size: NA
V: TRBV4-1
CDR3: CASSQAQGREQYF
DNA: TGCGCCAGCAGCCAAGCACAGGGGCGGGAGCAATACTTC

J: TRBJ1-1
D: NA
size: NA
V: TRBV19
CDR3: CASSWGETNTEAFF
DNA: TGTGCCAGTAGTTGGGGGGAGACGAACACTGAAGCTTTCTTT

J: TRBJ2-5
D: NA
size: NA
V: TRBV19
CDR3: CASSISEIRKETQYF
DNA: TGTGCCAGTAGTATTTCCGAGATTAGGAAGGAGACCCAGTACTTC

J: TRBJ2-7
D: NA
size: NA
V: TRBV10-1
CDR3: CANPDSFSHEQYF
DNA: TGCGCCAACCCAGACAGTTTTTCCCACGAGCAGTACTTC